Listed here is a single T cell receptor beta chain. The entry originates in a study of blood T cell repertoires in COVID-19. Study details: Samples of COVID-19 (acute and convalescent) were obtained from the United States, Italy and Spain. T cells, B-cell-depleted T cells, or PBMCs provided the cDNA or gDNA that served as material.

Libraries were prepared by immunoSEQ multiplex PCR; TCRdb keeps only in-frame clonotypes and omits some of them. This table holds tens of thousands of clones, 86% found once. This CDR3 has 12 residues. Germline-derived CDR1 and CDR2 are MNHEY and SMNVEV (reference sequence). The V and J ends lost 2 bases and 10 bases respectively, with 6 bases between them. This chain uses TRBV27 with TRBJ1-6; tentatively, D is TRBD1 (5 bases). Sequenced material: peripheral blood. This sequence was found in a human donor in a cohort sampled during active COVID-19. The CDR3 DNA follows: TGTGCCAGCAGTTTAAAGGGGTCACCCCTCCACTTT. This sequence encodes CASSLKGSPLHF.